The clone carrying this T cell receptor beta chain was detected only a few times. The germline V gene encodes CDR1 MDHEN and CDR2 SYDVKM. J was trimmed by 3 bases and V by 5 bases; bases with no gene match: 7. The CDR3 runs to 14 residues. This entry comes from a study of beta chain features in type 1 diabetes. Reverse transcription of all isolated RNA meant that expressed TCRB transcripts were sequenced. Using immunoSEQ multiplex PCR, the repertoire was profiled, and TCRdb retains in-frame clones only, with some absent. Altogether hundreds of thousands of clones are present, roughly 12% being singletons, with the ten largest covering roughly 0.017%.

The chain carries TRBV28 and TRBJ2-7; 7 bases match TRBD1. Sequenced input: naive CD4+ T cells from blood. The source is a man between 18 and 35 years old in good health. The DNA of the CDR3 is TGTGCCAGCAGTGCATACAGGGGCGACTACGAGCAGTACTTC. It codes for CASSAYRGDYEQYF.